Each of the 21 T cell receptor beta chains below was sequenced from the same sample in a study of beta chain features in type 1 diabetes. The whole isolated RNA underwent reverse transcription, so sequencing captured expressed TCRB transcripts. TCRdb keeps only in-frame clones here, not all; method: immunoSEQ multiplex PCR. Seen here are about 330,000 clones, approximately 10% observed once, and the top ten hold about 0.015%. Sequencing was carried out using naive CD4+ T cells from blood. The receptors were sampled from a woman in her thirties in good health.

This clone occurred a few times. This sample also contains other DNA sequences that code for the same CDR3. J is TRBJ2-1 and V is TRBV9, with D possibly being TRBD2 (6 bases). The CDR3 is made up of 12 amino acids. In germline, CDR1 is SGDLS, CDR2 YYNGEE. V was clipped by 1 base and J by 9 bases, with 8 bases between them. CDR3 DNA sequence: TGTGCCAGCAGCGTACTGGGGGGTGAGCAGTTCTTC. The encoded protein is CASSVLGGEQFF.

The chain is built from TRBV4-2 and TRBJ2-5; D is uncertain. This CDR3 region has 12 residues. Germline V CDR1 and CDR2: LGHNA, YNFKEQ. Between the trimmed V and J ends, which lost 1 base and 2 bases, there was a span of 2 bases. The CDR3 nucleotides read TGTGCCAGCAGCCAAGCGCAAGAGACCCAGTACTTC. It yields the protein CASSQAQETQYF.

This clone was found a few times. CDR3 protein: CASSVSGSSQGEQFF. CDR3 bases: TGTGCCAGCAGCGTAAGCGGGAGCTCACAGGGTGAGCAGTTCTTC. J is TRBJ2-1 and V is TRBV9, with 8 positions matching TRBD2. The CDR3 is 15 amino acids. Germline trimming cut 1 base from V and 9 bases from J; bases unmatched to any gene: 9. CDR1 is SGDLS, CDR2 YYNGEE, per germline.

This clone has a handful of counts. The V and J genes are TRBV29-1 and TRBJ1-5; tentative D call: TRBD1 (6 bases). CDR1 and CDR2 from the germline V gene are SQVTM and ANQGSEA. The V end was cut by 5 bases, the J end by 5 bases, with 13 bases between. This CDR3 is 13 amino acids long. CDR3 residues: CSVRSGDHQPQHF. The CDR3 coding sequence is TGCAGCGTTCGGTCAGGGGATCATCAGCCCCAGCATTTT.

The chain uses TRBV7-3 and TRBJ2-1; unclear D gene. Trimming left V 2 bases short and J 0 bases short, with 11 bases between. The CDR3 runs 16 residues. Germline V gene data show CDR1 as SGHTA and CDR2 as FQGTGA. DNA for the CDR3: TGTGCCAGCAGCTTACTGGGCCCCGGCTCCTACAATGAGCAGTTCTTC. The encoded protein is CASSLLGPGSYNEQFF.

A few counts support this clone. The chain has TRBV18 and TRBJ2-5, with unresolved D. The germline CDR1 and CDR2 sequences are KGHSH and LQKENI. V lost 2 bases and J lost 0, with 4 bases in between. The CDR3 is 13 residues long. In nucleotides, the CDR3 is TGTGCCAGCTCACCAGGCCACCAAGAGACCCAGTACTTC. It translates to CASSPGHQETQYF.

This chain uses TRBV9 with TRBJ2-1, with D perhaps TRBD2 (5 bases). V dropped 3 bases and J dropped 9 bases, with 16 bases sitting between them. The CDR3 is made up of 14 amino acids. Germline CDR1 SGDLS, CDR2 YYNGEE. CDR3 protein: CASSARLLVSEQFF. The DNA for the CDR3 is TGTGCCAGCAGCGCCCGATTACTAGTTAGTGAGCAGTTCTTC.

The chain recombines TRBV6-1 with TRBJ2-7; 9 bases match TRBD1. This CDR3 contains 15 residues. V lost 6 bases, J lost 0 bases, and 6 bases stayed unmatched. Germline V gene lookup returns CDR1 MNHNS and CDR2 SASEGT. Written as DNA, the CDR3 is TGTGCCAGCAGGATAACAGGGGGCACCTCCTACGAGCAGTACTTC. This encodes CASRITGGTSYEQYF.

The genes are TRBV30 and TRBJ2-3; 12 positions match TRBD2. CDR1 GTSNPN and CDR2 SVGIG come from the germline V gene (reference sequence). With 4 bases clipped from V and 2 bases from J, the junction kept 4 bases outside the gene matches. The CDR3 totals 15 residues. Written as DNA, the CDR3 is TGTGCCTGGACTAGCGGGAGGGCCTACACAGATACGCAGTATTTT. It yields the protein CAWTSGRAYTDTQYF.

This clone has a single count. This chain joins TRBV28 and TRBJ2-7; 10 nucleotides agree with TRBD1. From germline, CDR1 is MDHEN and CDR2 SYDVKM. There are 20 residues in the CDR3. V lost 4 bases and J lost 3; bases outside the gene matches: 21. CDR3 sequence: CASSYPPWPGQGNNYYEQYF. The CDR3 DNA sequence: TGTGCCAGCAGTTATCCCCCATGGCCGGGACAGGGGAATAATTACTACGAGCAGTACTTC.

This clone was seen more than once but under ten times. The chain couples TRBV29-1 to TRBJ1-4; D is perhaps TRBD1 (5 bases). The CDR3 is made up of 10 amino acids. The germline CDR1 and CDR2 sequences are SQVTM and ANQGSEA. CDR3 in amino acids: CRSPGQTLFF. CDR3 in DNA: TGCAGGTCCCCAGGGCAGACACTGTTTTTT.

The table lists this clone with a few counts. The chain links TRBV30 to TRBJ2-7; D is uncertain. This CDR3 has 14 residues. In germline, CDR1 is GTSNPN, CDR2 SVGIG (reference sequence). Trimming left V 0 bases short and J 4 bases short, with 13 bases between. CDR3 DNA sequence: TGTGCCTGGAGTGTAAAGCCCGCCGGTTACGAGCAGTACTTC. This translates into CAWSVKPAGYEQYF.

About this clone: Different DNA sequences within this sample yield the same CDR3. The rearrangement links TRBV5-1 to TRBJ1-2; TRBD1 aligns across 8 bases. V shed 4 bases and J 2 bases; nucleotides not matched to a gene: 4. The CDR3 loop spans 14 amino acids. Germline V CDR1 and CDR2: SGHRS, YFSETQ. CDR3 in amino acids: CASSPRTGNYGYTF. The CDR3 DNA is TGCGCCAGCAGCCCACGGACAGGGAACTATGGCTACACCTTC.

The sample holds a few counts of this clone. This chain connects TRBV18 to TRBJ1-4, with 10 nucleotides matching TRBD1. V lost 0 bases to trimming and J lost 5 bases; unmatched junction nucleotides: 0. The CDR3 runs 15 residues. Germline CDR1 and CDR2: KGHSH and LQKENI. The CDR3 sequence: CASSPPGQGNEKLFF. CDR3 bases: TGTGCCAGCTCACCACCGGGACAGGGGAATGAAAAACTGTTTTTT.

The chain combines TRBV7-2 with TRBJ2-5; a weak D match, TRBD2 (6 bases). The CDR3 consists of 14 residues. V lost 2 bases, J lost 3 bases, and 10 bases lay in between. CDR1 is SGHTA and CDR2 is FQGNSA in the germline V gene. Written as DNA, the CDR3 is TGTGCCAGCAGCTTAAGTCCGGGAGAAGAGACCCAGTACTTC. This gives the protein CASSLSPGEETQYF.

A few counts support this clone. The chain employs TRBV5-4 and TRBJ2-5; D may be TRBD1 (5 bases). The CDR3 totals 13 residues. Trimming stripped 3 bases from V and 5 bases from J, with 11 bases between. In germline, CDR1 is SGHNT, CDR2 YYREEE (reference sequence). The chain's CDR3 is CASSSDKLETQYF. The CDR3 DNA sequence: TGTGCCAGCAGCTCGGACAAGCTGGAGACCCAGTACTTC.

This clone was seen only a few times. In nucleotides, the CDR3 is TGTGCCAGCAGCGTAGGTCCTAGCGGAAACTACGAGCAGTACTTC. Translation gives CASSVGPSGNYEQYF. This rearrangement joins TRBV9 to TRBJ2-7; 7 positions match TRBD2. V lost 0 bases to trimming and J lost 3 bases; unmatched junction nucleotides: 6. Germline-derived CDR1 and CDR2 are SGDLS and YYNGEE. The CDR3 spans 15 residues.

V usage is TRBV2 and J usage is TRBJ2-1; TRBD2 agrees at 7 bases. The CDR3 runs to 13 residues. V lost 11 bases, J lost 4 bases, and 8 bases stayed unmatched. Germline lookup yields CDR1 SNHLY and CDR2 FYNNEI. The CDR3 DNA sequence: TGTGCCGGGGGGGACCCTTGGTACAATGAGCAGTTCTTC. Amino acids: CAGGDPWYNEQFF.

This clone came up a few times. V gene TRBV10-3 combines with J gene TRBJ1-2; 9 bases map to TRBD1. V trimming: 6 bases; J trimming: 7 bases; junction bases outside the gene matches: 6. The CDR3 has 13 residues. CDR1 and CDR2 (germline): ENHRY, SYGVKD. The DNA for the CDR3 is TGTGCCATCAGCCCGGGACAGGGAGGTGGCTACACCTTC. It is translated as CAISPGQGGGYTF.

The chain employs TRBV23-1 and TRBJ2-5, with D possibly being TRBD1 (6 bases). TRBV23-1 is known as an ORF, though its function is uncertain. The CDR3 covers 15 residues. Trimming left V 4 bases short and J 2 bases short, with 14 bases between. CDR3 in DNA: TGCGCCAGCAGTCTCCGGGACACCCAACAAGAGACCCAGTACTTC. It is translated as CASSLRDTQQETQYF.

The J gene is TRBJ1-5, the V gene TRBV6-5; 7 bases are shared with TRBD1. Unmatched junction bases numbered 5, after V lost 6 bases and J lost 0 bases. Germline lookup yields CDR1 MNHEY and CDR2 SVGAGI. There are 15 residues in the CDR3. DNA for the CDR3: TGTGCCAGCAGGCCTACAGGGGCTAGCAATCAGCCCCAGCATTTT. It is translated as CASRPTGASNQPQHF.